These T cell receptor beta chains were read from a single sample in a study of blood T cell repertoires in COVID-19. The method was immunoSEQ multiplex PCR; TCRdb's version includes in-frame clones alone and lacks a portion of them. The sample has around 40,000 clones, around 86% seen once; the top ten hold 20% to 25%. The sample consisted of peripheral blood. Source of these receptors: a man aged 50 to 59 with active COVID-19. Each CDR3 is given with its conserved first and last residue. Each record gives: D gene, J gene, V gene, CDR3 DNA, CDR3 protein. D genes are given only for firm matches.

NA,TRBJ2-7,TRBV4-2,TGTGCCAGCAGCCCTACTAGCTTTACCTACGAGCAGTACTTC,CASSPTSFTYEQYF
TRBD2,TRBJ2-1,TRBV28,TGTGCCATTCGACTAGCGGGAGTTAATGAGCAGTTCTTC,CAIRLAGVNEQFF
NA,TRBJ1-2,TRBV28,TGTGCCAGCAGTCTTGAGGACCCCCCAGGGACTACTAACTATGGCTACACCTTC,CASSLEDPPGTTNYGYTF
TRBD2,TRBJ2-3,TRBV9,TGTGCCAGCAGTGAAACGGGACTAGCGGGGTTCAGCACAGATACGCAGTATTTT,CASSETGLAGFSTDTQYF
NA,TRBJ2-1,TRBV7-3,TGTGCCAGCAGCCCAACCCCGACAGATACCTTCAATGAGCAGTTCTTC,CASSPTPTDTFNEQFF
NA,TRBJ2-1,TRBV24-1,TGTGCCACCAGCAACAGGCTTCAGGAGTTCTTC,CATSNRLQEFF
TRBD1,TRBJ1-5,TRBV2,TGTGCCAGCTCCACAGGGGTTACGAGCAATCAGCCCCAGCATTTT,CASSTGVTSNQPQHF
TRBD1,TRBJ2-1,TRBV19,TGTGCCATTCCGGACAGGGGTAGGGATGAGCAGTTCTTC,CAIPDRGRDEQFF
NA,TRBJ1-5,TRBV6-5,TGTGCCAGCAGGGGAGGGGGAGACACCTATCAGCCCCAGCATTTT,CASRGGGDTYQPQHF
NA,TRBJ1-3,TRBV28,TGTGCCAGCAGTCTATCGGGGTCCCCGAGAAACACCATATATTTT,CASSLSGSPRNTIYF
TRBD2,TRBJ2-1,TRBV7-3,TGTGCCAGCAGCTCGAGCGGGATCTCCTACAATGAGCAGTTCTTC,CASSSSGISYNEQFF